These 19 T cell receptor beta chains were sequenced from one sample in a study of T cells in Graves' hyperthyroidism and ophthalmopathy. TCR beta CDR3 regions were amplified from RNA transcripts. First-round RT-PCR of the TCR CDR3 relied on the HTBI primer set. TCRdb reprocessed the multiplex PCR reads with MiXCR, giving one entry per CDR3 protein. The data contain hundreds of thousands of distinct CDR3 sequences, 13% to 15% of them singletons. Sequencing was done on a sample of blood. The source of these receptors is a woman aged 45-65 years with Graves' ophthalmopathy.

This clonotype was recorded many times. The rearrangement links TRBV28 to TRBJ1-5; D not resolved. The V gene's germline CDR1 is MDHEN and CDR2 SYDVKM. Trimming removed 3 bases from V and 6 bases from J, with 12 bases in between. The length of the CDR3 is 14 residues. Here the CDR3 DNA reads TGTGCCAGCAGTTTCTTTTCGGGTGCTCAGCCCCAGCATTTT. It codes for CASSFFSGAQPQHF.

The rearrangement joins TRBV9 to TRBJ1-3; D is ambiguous. There are 14 residues in the CDR3. Germline CDR1 and CDR2: SGDLS and YYNGEE. V shed 4 bases and J shed 8 bases, with 16 bases lying between them. CDR3 loop: CASSPNPESYTIYF. CDR3 bases: TGTGCCAGCAGCCCTAACCCAGAGTCTTACACCATATATTTT.

This clonotype was found many times. The chain joins TRBV2 to TRBJ2-3, with TRBD2 as a possible D gene (5 bases). The CDR3 contains 15 residues. Trimming removed 2 bases from V and 5 bases from J, with 14 bases in between. Looked up from germline, CDR1 is SNHLY and CDR2 is FYNNEI. The CDR3 loop reads CASSEMATRGDTQYF. The DNA for the CDR3 is TGTGCCAGCAGTGAAATGGCAACCCGGGGAGATACGCAGTATTTT. The whole variable domain, remainder taken from reference TRBV2 and TRBJ2-3, is EPEVTQTPSHQVTQMGQEVILRCVPISNHLYFYWYRQILGQKVEFLVSFYNNEISEKSEIFDDQFSVERPDGSNFTLKIRSTKLEDSAMYFCASSEMATRGDTQYFGPGTRLTVL.

The table lists this clonotype with a few counts. The chain joins TRBV6-1 to TRBJ1-1; D perhaps matches TRBD1 (6 bases). This CDR3 spans 14 amino acids. Trimming removed 6 bases from V and 1 base from J, with 12 bases in between. Germline V gene lookup returns CDR1 MNHNS and CDR2 SASEGT. Written as DNA, the CDR3 is TGTGCCAGCAGACTCAGGACAGAGAACACTGAAGCTTTCTTT. This sequence encodes CASRLRTENTEAFF.

In its sample, this clonotype was seen many times. CDR3 sequence reads: CASSLEGSNQPQHF. The CDR3 DNA reads TGTGCCAGCAGCTTAGAAGGTAGCAATCAGCCCCAGCATTTT. This chain connects TRBV7-8 to TRBJ1-5, with unresolved D. Germline V gene sequence: CDR1 SGHVS, CDR2 FQNEAQ. Trimming removed 1 base at V and 0 bases at J, with 4 bases between. This CDR3 contains 14 residues.

This clonotype came up many times. V usage is TRBV2 and J usage is TRBJ2-2, with 9 bases lining up with TRBD1. The trim removed 8 bases at V and 3 bases at J, leaving 1 base unmatched. The CDR3 totals 13 residues. Germline assignment: CDR1 SNHLY and CDR2 FYNNEI. The CDR3 is CASDRGDTGELFF. The CDR3 DNA is TGTGCCAGCGACAGGGGGGACACCGGGGAGCTGTTTTTT. Full variable domain (outside the CDR3, taken from reference TRBV2 and TRBJ2-2): EPEVTQTPSHQVTQMGQEVILRCVPISNHLYFYWYRQILGQKVEFLVSFYNNEISEKSEIFDDQFSVERPDGSNFTLKIRSTKLEDSAMYFCASDRGDTGELFFGEGSRLTVL.

This clonotype showed up many times. The chain has TRBV20-1 and TRBJ2-1, with 8 bases matching TRBD2. The V segment lost 1 base and the J segment 3 bases; nucleotides outside the gene matches: 5. This CDR3 is 15 amino acids long. Germline V CDR1 and CDR2: DFQATT, SNEGSKA (reference sequence). The CDR3 protein is CSARAKLADYNEQFF. The CDR3 DNA reads as TGCAGTGCTAGAGCCAAACTAGCGGACTACAATGAGCAGTTCTTC.

This clonotype was counted many times. The V call is TRBV15, the J call TRBJ2-4; 11 nucleotides align to TRBD1. The germline CDR1 and CDR2 sequences are LNHNV and YYDKDF (reference sequence). V shed 0 bases and J 0 bases; nucleotides not matched to a gene: 4. This CDR3 spans 18 amino acids. CDR3 DNA sequence: TGTGCCACCAGCAGAGAAGGACAGGGGGCGGGAGCCAAAAACATTCAGTACTTC. The encoded protein is CATSREGQGAGAKNIQYF.

This clonotype was counted many times. This chain links TRBV30 with TRBJ1-2; TRBD1 agrees at 7 bases. This CDR3 contains 11 residues. From germline, CDR1 is GTSNPN and CDR2 SVGIG (reference sequence). J lost 6 bases, V lost 6 bases, and 4 bases had no gene match. The CDR3 region has the DNA TGTGCCTGCCTTGGGACAGATGGCTACACCTTC. This gives the protein CACLGTDGYTF.

The chain uses TRBV20-1 and TRBJ2-7; D is unresolved. CDR1 DFQATT and CDR2 SNEGSKA come from the germline V gene (reference sequence). Trimming stripped 6 bases from V and 1 base from J, with 13 bases between. The CDR3 totals 13 residues. CDR3: CSAPRRSSYEQYF. CDR3 bases: TGCAGTGCCCCTCGGAGAAGTTCCTACGAGCAGTACTTC.

In its sample, this clonotype was seen a few times. This rearrangement joins TRBV4-1 to TRBJ1-6, with D unclear. Trimming stripped 0 bases from V and 14 bases from J, with 20 bases between. From germline, CDR1 is MGHRA and CDR2 YSYEKL. The CDR3 runs to 16 residues. The CDR3 is CASSQESPPLIGTLHF. The DNA for the CDR3 is TGCGCCAGCAGCCAAGAATCACCACCGCTAATCGGGACCCTCCACTTT.

This rearrangement joins TRBV7-9 to TRBJ1-2, with 7 positions matching TRBD1. CDR1 SEHNR and CDR2 FQNEAQ come from the germline V gene (reference sequence). This CDR3 has 14 residues. The V segment lost 0 bases and the J segment 7 bases; nucleotides outside the gene matches: 5. The CDR3 is CASSLALGQSGYTF. The DNA of the CDR3 is TGTGCCAGCAGCTTAGCTCTGGGACAGTCTGGCTACACCTTC.

V usage is TRBV7-2 and J usage is TRBJ2-5, with 9 bases aligning to TRBD2. V was pared by 2 bases and J by 4 bases, with 2 bases of the junction left unmatched. Germline V lookup: CDR1 SGHTA, CDR2 FQGNSA. The CDR3 consists of 14 residues. As DNA, the CDR3 is TGTGCCAGCAGCTTACAACTAGCGGGAGAGACCCAGTACTTC. It is translated as CASSLQLAGETQYF.

DNA for the CDR3: TGCAGTGCTCCCGACCTAGCGGGAGGTAACAATGAGCAGTTCTTC. Translated: CSAPDLAGGNNEQFF. This rearrangement joins TRBV20-1 to TRBJ2-1; TRBD2 matches at 11 bases. J lost 5 bases, V lost 5 bases, and 8 bases had no gene match. This CDR3 is built from 15 residues. In germline, CDR1 is DFQATT, CDR2 SNEGSKA (reference sequence).

The V call is TRBV29-1, the J call TRBJ2-1; no clear D gene. This CDR3 contains 11 residues. Germline V lookup: CDR1 SQVTM, CDR2 ANQGSEA. Between the trimmed V and J ends, which lost 8 bases and 5 bases, there was a span of 10 bases. The CDR3 spells CSTWLDNEQFF. The DNA for the CDR3 is TGCAGCACCTGGTTGGACAATGAGCAGTTCTTC.

This clonotype was seen repeatedly, ten times or more. The chain links TRBV20-1 to TRBJ2-1; 7 bases agree with TRBD2. Germline V gene sequence: CDR1 DFQATT, CDR2 SNEGSKA (reference sequence). This CDR3 contains 15 residues. Unmatched junction bases numbered 10, after V lost 0 bases and J lost 8 bases. The CDR3 region is CSAREWGRALDEQFF. In DNA, the CDR3 is TGCAGTGCTAGAGAGTGGGGGAGGGCCCTGGATGAGCAGTTCTTC.

The chain employs TRBV9 and TRBJ2-3, with TRBD1 as a possible D gene (6 bases). Looked up from germline, CDR1 is SGDLS and CDR2 is YYNGEE. Between the trimmed V and J ends, which lost 6 bases and 6 bases, there was a span of 23 bases. The CDR3 spans 16 residues. The CDR3 is CASTQTLGAGTDTQYF. The DNA of the CDR3 is TGTGCCAGCACCCAGACCTTGGGGGCTGGAACGGATACGCAGTATTTT.

This clonotype showed up many times. The V call is TRBV27, the J call TRBJ2-1; D unresolved. The CDR3 runs 14 residues. Germline V gene data show CDR1 as MNHEY and CDR2 as SMNVEV (reference sequence). V shed 3 bases and J shed 5 bases, with 11 bases lying between them. As DNA, the CDR3 is TGTGCCAGCAGTTTCGTCCCAGGAAACAATGAGCAGTTCTTC. This sequence encodes CASSFVPGNNEQFF.

This clonotype appeared a few times. A much larger clone lies one base from this, so it may be a read error. CDR3 in amino acids: CAGILKDNDYEQYF. The CDR3 bases are TGTGCCGGCATCCTCAAAGACAATGACTACGAGCAGTACTTC. The rearrangement joins TRBV2 to TRBJ2-7, with D unclear. Germline V CDR1 and CDR2: SNHLY, FYNNEI. The CDR3 sequence is 14 residues long. With 11 bases removed from V and 3 bases from J, the gap between germline ends came to 20 bases.